A selection of T cell receptor beta chains follows, all from one sample in a study of T cells in Graves' hyperthyroidism and ophthalmopathy. Each CDR3 protein gets one entry after TCRdb re-called the multiplex PCR reads with MiXCR. The table lists fewer than 900,000 distinct CDR3 sequences, 18% of them singletons. Sequencing was done on a sample of blood. The receptors were sampled from a woman aged 45-65 years with Graves' hyperthyroidism that later progressed to Graves' ophthalmopathy. Each CDR3 is given without its conserved first and last residue. Expanded clones are given a class, and other clones once, few, many or no size at all.

v_call	j_call	clone_size	cdr3_aa
TRBV11-2	TRBJ1-2	many	ASSRTGLDYGYT
TRBV20-1	TRBJ2-3	many	SAKGLAGVLNTDTQY
TRBV4-1	TRBJ1-5	few	ASSQDQGGGGNQPQH
TRBV7-6	TRBJ1-6	few	ASSLGLPSSYNSPLH
TRBV7-2	TRBJ2-6	.	ASSLFRDSGANVLT
TRBV6-2/TRBV6-3	TRBJ1-1	.	ASRLSPPDSPGAEAF
TRBV7-9	TRBJ2-5	many	ASSLGSSGQETQY
TRBV3-1	TRBJ2-5	many	ASSQELEGRETQY
TRBV3-1	TRBJ2-1	few	ANSQDRAGGFDEQF
TRBV12-3/TRBV12-4	TRBJ1-1	many	ASSPQGAVNTEAF
TRBV27	TRBJ1-6	few	ASRQSGYHITSPLH
TRBV12-3/TRBV12-4	TRBJ2-7	.	ASTSPGGDSSYEQY
TRBV9	TRBJ2-3	few	ASSVRLVGDTQY
TRBV12-3/TRBV12-4	TRBJ2-5	few	ASSNRGFQETQY
TRBV7-3	TRBJ2-3	many	ASSPDRASHTQY
TRBV29-1	TRBJ1-2	few	SVVPTPPGRIYGYT
TRBV5-1	TRBJ2-1	many	ASRTGTVYNEQF
TRBV20-1	TRBJ1-2	many	SASRQSANYGYT
TRBV7-9	TRBJ1-2	.	ASSLGRFYGYT
TRBV6-2/TRBV6-3	TRBJ2-2	.	ASSYGGATTGELF
TRBV11-2	TRBJ2-2	many	ASSSPVRTGELF
TRBV5-8	TRBJ1-5	few	ASSKRGPRQPQH
TRBV20-1	TRBJ2-5	few	SARVVGETQY
TRBV5-1	TRBJ1-1	many	ASSLEQGRYSEAF
TRBV6-2/TRBV6-3	TRBJ2-7	few	ASSYRAAYEQY
TRBV19	TRBJ1-1	.	ASSLKPTGGNTEAF